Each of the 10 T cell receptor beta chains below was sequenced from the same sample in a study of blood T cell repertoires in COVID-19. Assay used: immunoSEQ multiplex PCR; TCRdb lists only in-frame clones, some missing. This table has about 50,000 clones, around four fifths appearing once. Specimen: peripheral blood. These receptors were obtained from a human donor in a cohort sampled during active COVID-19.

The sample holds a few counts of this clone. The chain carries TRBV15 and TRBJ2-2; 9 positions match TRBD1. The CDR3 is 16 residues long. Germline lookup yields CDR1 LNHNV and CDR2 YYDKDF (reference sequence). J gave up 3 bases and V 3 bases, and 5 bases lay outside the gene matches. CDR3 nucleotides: TGTGCCACCAGCAGGGGGACAGGGTATTACACCGGGGAGCTGTTTTTT. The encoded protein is CATSRGTGYYTGELFF.

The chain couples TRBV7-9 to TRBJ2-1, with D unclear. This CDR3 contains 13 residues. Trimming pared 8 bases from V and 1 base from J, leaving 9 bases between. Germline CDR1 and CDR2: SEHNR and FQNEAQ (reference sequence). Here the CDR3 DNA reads TGTGCCAGCCAAAAACAATCCTACAATGAGCAGTTCTTC. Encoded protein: CASQKQSYNEQFF.

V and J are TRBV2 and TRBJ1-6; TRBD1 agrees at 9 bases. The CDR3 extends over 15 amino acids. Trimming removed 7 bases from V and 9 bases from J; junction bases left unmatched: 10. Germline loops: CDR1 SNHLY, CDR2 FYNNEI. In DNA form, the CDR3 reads TGTGCCAGCACCCTACTAAGGGACAGGGTTTCACCCCTCCACTTT. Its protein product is CASTLLRDRVSPLHF.

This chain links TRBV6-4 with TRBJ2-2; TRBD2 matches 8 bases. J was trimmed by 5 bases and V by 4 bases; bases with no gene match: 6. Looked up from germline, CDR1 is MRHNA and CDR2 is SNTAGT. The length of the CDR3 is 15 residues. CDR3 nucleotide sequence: TGTGCCAGCAGTGTCGACGCGGGGGGTACCGGGGAGCTGTTTTTT. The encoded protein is CASSVDAGGTGELFF.

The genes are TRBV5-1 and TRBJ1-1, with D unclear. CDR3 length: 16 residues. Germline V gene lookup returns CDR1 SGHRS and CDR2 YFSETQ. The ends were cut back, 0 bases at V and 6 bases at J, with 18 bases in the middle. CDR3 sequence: CASSLEPSRGTPEAFF. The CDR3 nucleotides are TGCGCCAGCAGCTTGGAACCCTCTAGAGGCACTCCTGAAGCTTTCTTT.

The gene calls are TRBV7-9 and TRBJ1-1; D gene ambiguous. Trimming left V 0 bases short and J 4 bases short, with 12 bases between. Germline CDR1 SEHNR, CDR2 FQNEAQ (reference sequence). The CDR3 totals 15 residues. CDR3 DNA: TGTGCCAGCAGCTTAGCGGAGGCAGGCGGCACTGAAGCTTTCTTT. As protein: CASSLAEAGGTEAFF.

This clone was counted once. The CDR3 is CASTPTGGTGVSGELFF. For the CDR3, the DNA is TGTGCCAGCACCCCGACCGGCGGGACAGGGGTGTCCGGGGAGCTGTTTTTT. The chain has TRBV7-3 and TRBJ2-2, with TRBD1 identical over 10 bases. The germline CDR1 and CDR2 sequences are SGHTA and FQGTGA. CDR3 length: 17 residues. The V and J ends lost 7 bases and 6 bases, in that order; junction bases with no gene match: 14.

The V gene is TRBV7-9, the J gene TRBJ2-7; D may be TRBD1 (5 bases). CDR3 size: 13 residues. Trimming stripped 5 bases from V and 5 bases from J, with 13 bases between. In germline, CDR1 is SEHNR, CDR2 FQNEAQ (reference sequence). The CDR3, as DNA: TGTGCCAGCAGCCCCAAGGGGCCAGACGAGCAGTACTTC. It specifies CASSPKGPDEQYF.

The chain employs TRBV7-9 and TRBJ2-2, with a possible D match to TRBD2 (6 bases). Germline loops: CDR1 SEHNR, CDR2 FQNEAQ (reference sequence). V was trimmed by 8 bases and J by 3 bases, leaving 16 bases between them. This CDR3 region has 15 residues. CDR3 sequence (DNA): TGTGCCAGCGCCCTAGCGTTAACGGACACCGGGGAGCTGTTTTTT. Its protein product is CASALALTDTGELFF.

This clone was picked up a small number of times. The CDR3 protein is CASSLQASGLGETQYF. The CDR3 DNA reads as TGTGCCAGCAGCTTACAGGCTAGCGGTCTGGGGGAGACCCAGTACTTC. The chain is built from TRBV7-9 and TRBJ2-5, with 7 bases fitting TRBD2. The CDR3 spans 16 residues. The V segment lost 2 bases and the J segment 5 bases; nucleotides outside the gene matches: 11. CDR1 is SEHNR, CDR2 FQNEAQ, per germline (reference sequence). Looking up the rest from reference TRBV7-9 and TRBJ2-5 gives the full variable domain: DTGVSQNPRHKITKRGQNVTFRCDPISEHNRLYWYRQTLGQGPEFLTYFQNEAQLEKSRLLSDRFSAERPKGSFSTLEIQRTEQGDSAMYLCASSLQASGLGETQYFGPGTRLLVL.